Included here is one T cell receptor (beta chain) sequence, with context. This specimen comes from a study of shared clonotypes between healthy human individuals. The assay was immunoSEQ multiplex PCR, and TCRdb's table has in-frame clones only and misses some. Among a few hundred thousand clones listed, roughly four fifths were seen once. Germline V gene data show CDR1 as SNHLY and CDR2 as FYNNEI. V was trimmed by 4 bases and J by 3 bases, leaving 10 bases between them. The CDR3 covers 13 residues. Within Nashville, Tennessee resided all donors, each a Caucasian adult. Sequenced sample: PBMCs. The chain couples TRBV2 to TRBJ2-7; possibly TRBD1 or TRBD2 for D (5 bases each). The clonotype originates from a woman aged 40 to 49 in good health. Some clones in this sample may be carry-over from other donors' samples. The CDR3 DNA sequence: TGTGCCAGCAGTGGGGACCAGGGCTACGAGCAGTACTTC. Protein product: CASSGDQGYEQYF.